This T cell receptor (beta chain) was retrieved from a study of vaccination effects on CD4 cells after COVID-19. Study background: Convalescent patient samples, from a couple of individuals, date to 16 days and one week before vaccination. The study, taken as a whole, reports: New vaccine-induced clones were the main type among post-vaccine spike-reactive clones in convalescents.

Sequenced by immunoSEQ multiplex PCR; TCRdb stores in-frame clones only, minus some. The sample has under 65,000 clones; more than 75% are singletons. Regarding this clone: Its antigen is as yet unknown.

Before any sequencing was done, the ViraFEST assay used viral peptide pools to expand antigen-specific CD4+ T cells. When less than 13 days of culture had elapsed, CD4+ T cells were isolated. PCR confirmed that the person was infected with SARS-CoV-2 between March and December 2020. Supplemented with around 9.8 IU/ml IL-2 and roughly 9.2 ug/ml peptides, roughly 2 million PBMC per well were kept in culture. Half-medium changes using IL-2 medium occurred on days 3 and 7. The specimen comprised CD4+ T cells from PBMCs cultured with HIV peptides, sampled before COVID-19 vaccination. Described subset: HIV-1 Nef peptide pool negative control/reference culture. This TCR came from a human donor who had a prior SARS-CoV-2 infection.

The CDR3 loop is CASSLISETQYF. The CDR3 nucleotides are TGTGCCAGCAGCTTGATTAGCGAGACCCAGTACTTC. The gene calls are TRBV5-4 and TRBJ2-5; D uncertain. V lost 1 base and J lost 5, with 6 bases in between. The CDR3 extends over 12 amino acids. In germline, CDR1 is SGHNT, CDR2 YYREEE (reference sequence). Filled out from reference TRBV5-4 and TRBJ2-5, the complete variable domain reads ETGVTQSPTHLIKTRGQQVTLRCSSQSGHNTVSWYQQALGQGPQFIFQYYREEENGRGNFPPRFSGLQFPNYSSELNVNALELDDSALYLCASSLISETQYFGPGTRLLVL.